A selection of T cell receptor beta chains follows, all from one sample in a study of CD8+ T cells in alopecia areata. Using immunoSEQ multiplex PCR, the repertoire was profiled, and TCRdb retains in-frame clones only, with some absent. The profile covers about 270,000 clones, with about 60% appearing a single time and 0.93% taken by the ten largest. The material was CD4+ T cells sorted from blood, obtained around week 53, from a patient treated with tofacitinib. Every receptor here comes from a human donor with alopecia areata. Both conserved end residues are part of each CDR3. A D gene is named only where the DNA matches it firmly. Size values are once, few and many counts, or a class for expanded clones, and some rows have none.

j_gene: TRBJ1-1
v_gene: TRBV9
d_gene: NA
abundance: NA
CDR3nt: TGTGCCAGCAGCGTAGTACCCCCAGGGAACACTGAAGCTTTCTTT
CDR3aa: CASSVVPPGNTEAFF

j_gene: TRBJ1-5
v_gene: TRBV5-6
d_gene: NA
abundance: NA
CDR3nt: TGTGCCAGCAGCAGGCAGGGTATCAACAATCAGCCCCAGCATTTT
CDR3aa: CASSRQGINNQPQHF

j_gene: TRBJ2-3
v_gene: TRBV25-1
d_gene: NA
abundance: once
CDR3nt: TGTGCCAGCGGACTCGCTCCTGGCACAGATACGCAGTATTTT
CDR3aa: CASGLAPGTDTQYF

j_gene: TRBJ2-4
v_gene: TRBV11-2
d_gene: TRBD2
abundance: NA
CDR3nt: TGTGCCAGCAGCCGGAGGGCGGGAGGAGTAGCCAAAAACATTCAGTACTTC
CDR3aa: CASSRRAGGVAKNIQYF

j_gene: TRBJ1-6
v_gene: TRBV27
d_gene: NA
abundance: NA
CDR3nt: TGTGCCAGCAGGCAGGGACTGCCCAATTCACCCCTCCACTTT
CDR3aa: CASRQGLPNSPLHF

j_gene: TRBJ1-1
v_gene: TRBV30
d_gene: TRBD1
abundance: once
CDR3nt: TGTGCCGGCGACAGGGGGCGGAACACTGAAGCTTTCTTT
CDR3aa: CAGDRGRNTEAFF

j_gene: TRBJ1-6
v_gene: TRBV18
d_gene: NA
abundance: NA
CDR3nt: TGTGCCAGCTCACCAAGCAAAGCTCAGGATTCACCCCTCCACTTT
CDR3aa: CASSPSKAQDSPLHF

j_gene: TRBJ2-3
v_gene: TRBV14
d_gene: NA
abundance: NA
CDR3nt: TGTGCCAGCAGCCAAGACCTCCGGGAGACGCAGTATTTT
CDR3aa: CASSQDLRETQYF

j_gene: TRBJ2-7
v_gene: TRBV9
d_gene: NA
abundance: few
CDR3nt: TGTGCCAGCAGCCCTAGTACAGCTCGCGAGCAGTACTTC
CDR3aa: CASSPSTAREQYF

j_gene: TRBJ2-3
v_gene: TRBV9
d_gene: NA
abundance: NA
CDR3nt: TGTGCCAGCAGTCCAGGAGCTACGCAGTATTTT
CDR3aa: CASSPGATQYF

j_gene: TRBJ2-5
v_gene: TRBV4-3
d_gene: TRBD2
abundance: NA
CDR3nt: TGCGCCAGCAGCCGTCTAGCGGGGGGGGAAGAGACCCAGTACTTC
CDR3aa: CASSRLAGGEETQYF

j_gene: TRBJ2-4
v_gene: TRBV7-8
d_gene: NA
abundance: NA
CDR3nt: TGTGCCAGCGAGGGAGCCAAAAACATTCAGTACTTC
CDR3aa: CASEGAKNIQYF

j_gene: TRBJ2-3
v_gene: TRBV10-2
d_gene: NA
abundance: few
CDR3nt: TGCGCCAGCAGACCGGGACCCTACACAGATACGCAGTATTTT
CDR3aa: CASRPGPYTDTQYF

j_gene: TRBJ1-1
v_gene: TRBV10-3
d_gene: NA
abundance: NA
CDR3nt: TGTGCCATCTCCACGGAAGTGAACACTGAAGCTTTCTTT
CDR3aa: CAISTEVNTEAFF

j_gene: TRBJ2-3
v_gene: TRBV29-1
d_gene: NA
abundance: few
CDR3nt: TGCAGCGTTGAAGGACTACTAAGGACAGATACGCAGTATTTT
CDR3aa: CSVEGLLRTDTQYF

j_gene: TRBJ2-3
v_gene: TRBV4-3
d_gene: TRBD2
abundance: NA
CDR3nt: TGCGCCAGCAGCCAAGCCCCGGGGGGACCAGATACGCAGTATTTT
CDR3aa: CASSQAPGGPDTQYF

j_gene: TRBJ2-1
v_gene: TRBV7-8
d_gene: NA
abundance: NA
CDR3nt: TGTGCCAGCAGAACTAGCAGCCCAAACAATGAGCAGTTCTTC
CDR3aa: CASRTSSPNNEQFF

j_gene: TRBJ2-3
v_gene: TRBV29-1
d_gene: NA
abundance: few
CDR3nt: TGCAGCGTTGAGGGGGGCCGGGGCACAGATACGCAGTATTTT
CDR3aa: CSVEGGRGTDTQYF

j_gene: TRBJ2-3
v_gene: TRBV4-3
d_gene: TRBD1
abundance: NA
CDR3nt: TGCGCCAGCAGCCAAGTGGACAGGGGAGCAGATACGCAGTATTTT
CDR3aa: CASSQVDRGADTQYF

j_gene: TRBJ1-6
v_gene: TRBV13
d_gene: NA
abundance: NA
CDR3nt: TGTGCCAGCAGCTTAGGGGGCTCGCCCCTCCACTTT
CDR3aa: CASSLGGSPLHF

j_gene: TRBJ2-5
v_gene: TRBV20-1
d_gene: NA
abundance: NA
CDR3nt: TGCAGTGCTGAGGGGGAGGCCCAGTACTTC
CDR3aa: CSAEGEAQYF

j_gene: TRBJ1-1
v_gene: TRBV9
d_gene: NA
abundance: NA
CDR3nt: TGTGCCAGCAGCGTATCCGGGGCAAACACTGAAGCTTTCTTT
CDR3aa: CASSVSGANTEAFF

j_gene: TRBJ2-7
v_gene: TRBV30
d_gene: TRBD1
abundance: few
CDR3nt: TGTGCCTGGGGGACAGGGGTCCTCTACGAGCAGTACTTC
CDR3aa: CAWGTGVLYEQYF

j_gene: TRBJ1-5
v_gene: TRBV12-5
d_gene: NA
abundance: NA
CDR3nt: TGTGCTAGTGGTCCTGACAGGAGCAATCAGCCCCAGCATTTT
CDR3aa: CASGPDRSNQPQHF

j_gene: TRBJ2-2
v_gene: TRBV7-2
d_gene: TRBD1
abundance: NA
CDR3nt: TGTGCCAGCAGCTCCCTCGGACAGGGGGCCGGGGAGCTGTTTTTT
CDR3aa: CASSSLGQGAGELFF

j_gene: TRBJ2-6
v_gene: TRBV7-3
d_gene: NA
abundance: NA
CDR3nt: TGTGCCAGCAGCCCCCTAGTTGGGGCCAACGTCCTGACTTTC
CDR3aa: CASSPLVGANVLTF

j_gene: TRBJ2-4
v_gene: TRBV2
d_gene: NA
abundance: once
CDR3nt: TGTGCCAGCAGTACAAAACAGGGAAACATTCAGTACTTC
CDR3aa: CASSTKQGNIQYF

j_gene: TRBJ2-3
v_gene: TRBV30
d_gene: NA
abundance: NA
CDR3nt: TGTGCCTGGGGGGGCCGCGATACGCAGTATTTT
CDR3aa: CAWGGRDTQYF

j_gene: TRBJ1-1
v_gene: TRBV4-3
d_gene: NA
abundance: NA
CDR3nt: TGCGCCAGCAGCCAAGGGACCGTCCCCGGACGGGCTGAAGCTTTCTTT
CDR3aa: CASSQGTVPGRAEAFF

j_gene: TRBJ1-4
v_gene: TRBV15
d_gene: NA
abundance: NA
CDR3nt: TGTGCCACCAGCACTTGGACGGAGGCTAATGAAAAACTGTTTTTT
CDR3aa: CATSTWTEANEKLFF

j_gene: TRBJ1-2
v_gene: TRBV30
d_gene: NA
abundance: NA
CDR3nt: TGTGCCTGGAGTAGGACTAACTATGGCTACACCTTC
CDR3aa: CAWSRTNYGYTF

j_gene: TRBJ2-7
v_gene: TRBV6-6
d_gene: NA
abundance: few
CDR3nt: TGTGCCACAGTCCCCCGAAACAGGGCGAATTCCTACGAGCAGTACTTC
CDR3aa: CATVPRNRANSYEQYF

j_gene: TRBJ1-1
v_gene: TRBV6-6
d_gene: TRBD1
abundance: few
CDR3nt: TGTGCCAGCAGTCCCCGACAGGGACGGGACACTGAAGCTTTCTTT
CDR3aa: CASSPRQGRDTEAFF

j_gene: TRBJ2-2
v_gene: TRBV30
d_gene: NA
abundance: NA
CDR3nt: TGTGCCTGGAGACCCTACAGTGTCACCGGGGAGCTGTTTTTT
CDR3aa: CAWRPYSVTGELFF

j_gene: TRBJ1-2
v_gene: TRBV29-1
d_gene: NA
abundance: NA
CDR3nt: TGCAGCGTTGAAGTCAGCTATGGCTACACCTTC
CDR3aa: CSVEVSYGYTF

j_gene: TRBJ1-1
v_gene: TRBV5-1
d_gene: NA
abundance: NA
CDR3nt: TGCGCCAGCAGCTTGGACCCCGCTGAAGCTTTCTTT
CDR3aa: CASSLDPAEAFF

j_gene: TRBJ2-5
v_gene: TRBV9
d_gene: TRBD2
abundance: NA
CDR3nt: TGTGCCAGCAGCGCCGGACTAGCGGGGGAAGAGACCCAGTACTTC
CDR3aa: CASSAGLAGEETQYF

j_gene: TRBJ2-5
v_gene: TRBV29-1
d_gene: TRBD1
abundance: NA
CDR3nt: TGCAGCGTTGAAGACACAGGGGGGCGGGAGACCCAGTACTTC
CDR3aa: CSVEDTGGRETQYF

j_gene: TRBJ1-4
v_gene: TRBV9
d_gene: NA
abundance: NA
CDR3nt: TGTGCCAGCAGCGCAGGGACGGCGGATGAAAAACTGTTTTTT
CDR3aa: CASSAGTADEKLFF

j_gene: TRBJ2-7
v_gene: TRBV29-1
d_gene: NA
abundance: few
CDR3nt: TGCAGCGTTGAGGGGCCTTACGAGCAGTACTTC
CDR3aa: CSVEGPYEQYF

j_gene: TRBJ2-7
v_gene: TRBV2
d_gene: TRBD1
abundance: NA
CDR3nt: TGTGCCAGCTATAGGGACAGGGATTACGAGCAGTACTTC
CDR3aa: CASYRDRDYEQYF

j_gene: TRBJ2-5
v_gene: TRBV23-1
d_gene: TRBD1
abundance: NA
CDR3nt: TGCGCCAGCAGTCAACTCCGGACAGGCCAACACCAAGAGACCCAGTACTTC
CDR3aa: CASSQLRTGQHQETQYF

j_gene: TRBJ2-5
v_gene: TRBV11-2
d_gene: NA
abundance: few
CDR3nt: TGTGCCAGCAGCCATTTGAGATCCAACCCGAAGACCCAGTACTTC
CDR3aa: CASSHLRSNPKTQYF

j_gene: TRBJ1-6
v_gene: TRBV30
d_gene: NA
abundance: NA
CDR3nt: TGTGCCTGGAGTGTACAGGGTGGATCACCCCTCCACTTT
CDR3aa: CAWSVQGGSPLHF

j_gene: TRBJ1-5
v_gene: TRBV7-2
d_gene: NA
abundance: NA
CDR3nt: TGTGCCAGCAGCGTAAGGGGCAATCAGCCCCAGCATTTT
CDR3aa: CASSVRGNQPQHF

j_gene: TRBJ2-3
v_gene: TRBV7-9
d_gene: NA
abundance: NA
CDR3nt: TGTGCCAGCAGCCTGCCTGCGCGACTAGCAGGGGACCGGGATACGCAGTATTTT
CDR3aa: CASSLPARLAGDRDTQYF

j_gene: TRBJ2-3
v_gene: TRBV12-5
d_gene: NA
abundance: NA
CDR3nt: TGTGCTAGTGGTTTGAGCGGCGCAGATACGCAGTATTTT
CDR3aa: CASGLSGADTQYF

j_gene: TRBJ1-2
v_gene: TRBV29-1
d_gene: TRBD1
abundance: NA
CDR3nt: TGCAGCGTTGATGACAGGGGTAACTATGGCTACACCTTC
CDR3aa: CSVDDRGNYGYTF

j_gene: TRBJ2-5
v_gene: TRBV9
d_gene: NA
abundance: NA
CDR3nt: TGTGCCAGCAGCATGAGGAGGGGAGAGACCCAGTACTTC
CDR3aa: CASSMRRGETQYF

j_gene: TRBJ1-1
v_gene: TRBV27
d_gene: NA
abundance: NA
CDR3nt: TGTGCCAGCAGTTCGTGGATTATGAACACTGAAGCTTTCTTT
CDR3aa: CASSSWIMNTEAFF

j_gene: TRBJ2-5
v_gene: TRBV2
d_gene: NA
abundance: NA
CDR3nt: TGTGCCAGCAGCGGCCCTCTAGGGGTGGAAGAGACCCAGTACTTC
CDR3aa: CASSGPLGVEETQYF

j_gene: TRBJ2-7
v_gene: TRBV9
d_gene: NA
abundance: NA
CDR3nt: TGTGCCAGCAGCGAGGGCCCCTATGACATACCCGAGCAGTACTTC
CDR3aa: CASSEGPYDIPEQYF

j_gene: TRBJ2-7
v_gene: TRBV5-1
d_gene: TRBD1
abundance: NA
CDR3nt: TGCGCCAGCAGCCCTGGAGGACAGGGGGGCTACGAGCAGTACTTC
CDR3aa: CASSPGGQGGYEQYF

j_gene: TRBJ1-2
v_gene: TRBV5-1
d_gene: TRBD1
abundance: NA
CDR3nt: TGCGCCAGCAGCTTGTTAGGCAGGGGGCGTGATGGCTACACCTTC
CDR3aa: CASSLLGRGRDGYTF